This T cell receptor beta chain was retrieved from a study of T cells in Graves' hyperthyroidism and ophthalmopathy. Findings and caveats of the study: The model identified upcoming ophthalmopathy a median about six months ahead of onset. Blood also held most thyroid clonotypes expanded beyond 0.001.

Patients were excluded because of uncontrolled infection, other autoimmune disease, pregnancy or lactation. TCR beta CDR3 regions were amplified from RNA. The HTBI primer set served for first-round RT-PCR of the TCR CDR3. MiXCR, run by TCRdb on the multiplex PCR reads, gives a single entry per CDR3 protein. The data show 450,000 to 700,000 distinct CDR3 sequences, with about 43% seen just once and approximately 7.5% held by the top ten. A remark on this clonotype: Its target is unknown. A read error may explain this, as a much larger clone is one base away.

CDR1 is MNHEY, CDR2 SMNVEV, per germline (reference sequence). The CDR3 is made up of 12 amino acids. The TCR originated in a woman under 30 with Graves' hyperthyroidism. Sequenced sample: peripheral blood or thyroid tissue (not recorded which). The genes are TRBV27 and TRBJ1-2; D is uncertain. The CDR3 protein is CASSGPAEGYIF. CDR3 bases: TGTGCCAGCAGCGGGCCCGCAGAGGGCTACATCTTC.